The T cell receptor (beta chain) described here comes from a study of cytomegalovirus exposure and HLA in healthy donors. Healthy bone marrow donors supplied every sample. Researchers ran the PCR with 60 Vbeta and 13 Jbeta primers. Profiled with immunoSEQ multiplex PCR; TCRdb holds only in-frame clones, not every one. The sample has under 200,000 clones, around four fifths seen once. CDR3 size: 15 residues. Trimming removed 5 bases from V and 3 bases from J; junction bases left unmatched: 6. Germline V gene lookup returns CDR1 SNHLY and CDR2 FYNNEI. This receptor was identified in a man aged 25 to 40 in good health and CMV-seronegative. The chain is built from TRBV2 and TRBJ2-5; 10 positions match TRBD2. Sequenced material: PBMCs. CDR3 nucleotides: TGTGCCAGCAGTACTGGACTAGCGGCAAAAGAGACCCAGTACTTC. As protein: CASSTGLAAKETQYF.